The 11 T cell receptor beta chains below come from one sample, sequenced in a study of cytomegalovirus exposure and HLA in healthy donors. Amplification used 60 Vbeta primers and 13 Jbeta primers. TCRdb's table, derived via immunoSEQ multiplex PCR, lists solely in-frame clones and lacks some. The table includes about 170,000 clones, around three quarters detected once. Input material: PBMCs. Every receptor here comes from a woman in her forties or fifties in good health and CMV-seronegative.

This chain uses TRBV19 with TRBJ1-5, with TRBD1 identical over 11 bases. Germline V lookup: CDR1 LNHDA, CDR2 SQIVND (reference sequence). The CDR3 is 15 amino acids. Trimming took 7 bases from V and 5 from J; bases not matched to a gene: 7. The CDR3 region has the DNA TGTGCCAGTATCCCCCGGACAGGGGGCTATCAGCCCCAGCATTTT. Its translation is CASIPRTGGYQPQHF.

The CDR3 bases are TGTGCCAGTAGGCCGGGACAGCAAAATGAAAAACTGTTTTTT. This translates into CASRPGQQNEKLFF. V usage is TRBV19 and J usage is TRBJ1-4, with 7 bases matching TRBD1. Germline CDR1 and CDR2: LNHDA and SQIVND (reference sequence). CDR3 length: 14 amino acids. V lost 6 bases to trimming and J lost 5 bases; unmatched junction nucleotides: 6.

About this clone itself: At one boundary the junction diverges from the germline segment, which might be a read error. This chain links TRBV7-7 with TRBJ2-2, with 9 bases aligning to TRBD1. Germline V gene data show CDR1 as SSHAT and CDR2 as FNYEAQ (reference sequence). This CDR3 comprises 18 residues. The CDR3 DNA sequence: TGTGCTAGCAGCTTAGCACCACGGACAGGGGTCCACACCGGGGAGCTGTTTTTT. This translates into CASSLAPRTGVHTGELFF.

This chain joins TRBV11-2 and TRBJ1-1, with 7 positions matching TRBD1. The J segment lost 0 bases and the V segment lost 5 bases, leaving 3 bases of the junction unmatched. This CDR3 is 14 amino acids long. Germline V CDR1 and CDR2: SGHAT, FQNNGV. The DNA for the CDR3 is TGTGCCAGCAGCCAAGACAGGGTGAACACTGAAGCTTTCTTT. This gives the protein CASSQDRVNTEAFF.

The chain carries TRBV5-6 and TRBJ1-2; D possibly corresponds to TRBD1 (5 bases). The CDR3 consists of 13 residues. Germline loops: CDR1 SGHDT, CDR2 YYEEEE. The V and J ends lost 4 bases and 8 bases respectively, with 15 bases between them. CDR3 region: CASSGRGPWGYTF. The CDR3 nucleotides are TGTGCCAGCAGCGGGCGGGGCCCCTGGGGCTACACCTTC.

The chain couples TRBV28 to TRBJ2-1, with 13 bases matching TRBD2. This CDR3 contains 16 residues. Germline V gene lookup returns CDR1 MDHEN and CDR2 SYDVKM. Trimming at V came to 4 bases and at J to 7 bases, leaving 7 bases not matched to a gene. The CDR3 spells CASSWRQTSGRNEQFF. The CDR3 DNA reads as TGTGCCAGCAGTTGGAGGCAGACTAGCGGGAGGAATGAGCAGTTCTTC.

The chain joins TRBV2 to TRBJ2-7; 7 nucleotides align to TRBD1. Trimming took 6 bases from V and 4 from J; bases not matched to a gene: 12. In germline, CDR1 is SNHLY, CDR2 FYNNEI. This CDR3 is 15 amino acids long. CDR3 protein: CASSRDRQGWYEQYF. CDR3 sequence (DNA): TGTGCCAGCAGCCGCGATCGACAGGGTTGGTACGAGCAGTACTTC. The full variable domain, in which reference TRBV2 and TRBJ2-7 provide the parts outside the CDR3, is EPEVTQTPSHQVTQMGQEVILRCVPISNHLYFYWYRQILGQKVEFLVSFYNNEISEKSEIFDDQFSVERPDGSNFTLKIRSTKLEDSAMYFCASSRDRQGWYEQYFGPGTRLTVT.

The rearrangement uses TRBV6-5 and TRBJ1-5; 8 nucleotides line up with TRBD1. Germline V gives CDR1 MNHEY, CDR2 SVGAGI. This CDR3 has 13 residues. V dropped 5 bases and J dropped 6; count of bases not matched to a gene: 3. In DNA form, the CDR3 reads TGTGCCAGCAGTGACAGGGGTAGTCAGCCCCAGCATTTT. Encoded protein: CASSDRGSQPQHF.

The rearrangement links TRBV5-1 to TRBJ2-1, with D possibly being TRBD2 (7 bases). From germline, CDR1 is SGHRS and CDR2 YFSETQ. This CDR3 contains 14 residues. The V end lost 3 bases, the J end lost 7 bases, and 14 bases lay between the germline ends. Here the CDR3 DNA reads TGCGCCAGCAGCTATTGGGGGCGGGAGAATGAGCAGTTCTTC. It codes for CASSYWGRENEQFF.

This rearrangement joins TRBV6-6 to TRBJ1-2; no definite D call. The germline V gene has CDR1 MNHNY and CDR2 SVGAGI (reference sequence). The ends were cut back, 7 bases at V and 5 bases at J, with 11 bases in the middle. The CDR3 is 12 amino acids. The CDR3 DNA reads as TGTGCCAGCACCACCCCGGGTTATGGCTACACCTTC. Its translation is CASTTPGYGYTF.

This clone was seen only a few times. The V call is TRBV28, the J call TRBJ2-5; 8 bases fit TRBD2. In germline, CDR1 is MDHEN, CDR2 SYDVKM. V lost 8 bases to trimming and J lost 0 bases; unmatched junction nucleotides: 8. This CDR3 region has 15 residues. The CDR3 spells CASWASGSYQETQYF. The DNA for the CDR3 is TGTGCCAGCTGGGCTAGCGGGTCCTACCAAGAGACCCAGTACTTC.